This record concerns one T cell receptor beta chain sequence. What antigen it recognizes has not been identified. The sample holds no much larger clone one base away, and base qualities are not on file. This record belongs to a study of blood T cell repertoires in COVID-19 (TCRdb year 2020). Study-wide context: Collaborator samples came from the United States, Italy and Spain and covered acute and convalescent phases of COVID-19. The material from the prospective study consisted of cDNA or gDNA derived from T cells, B-cell-depleted T cells, or PBMCs. The dataset comprised deeply sampled blood TCRbeta repertoires from subjects exposed to, actively infected with, or recovered from COVID-19. The repertoires were made available in a free public database intended to serve as a resource for research on the immune response to SARS-CoV-2. Samples came from the ongoing ImmuneRACE study (first 160 participants) plus 1,254 subjects from 6 global collaborators. Sample metadata almost always included a de-identified subject ID, COVID-19 status, age in years and sex. Where available, HLA class I and class II types were obtained from metadata supplied by the sample provider rather than from assay-based typing.

In the prospective study, participants were about 18 to 100 years old, resided in 24 geographic areas of the United States, and were enrolled through a virtual design. To assign participants to cohorts, the prospective study relied on clinical history that participants themselves reported in a screening survey and a study questionnaire. Exposed participants were defined as having been in contact with someone with a PCR-confirmed or clinician-diagnosed COVID-19 case within 2 weeks of study entry. Mobile phlebotomists in the prospective study collected whole blood, serum and a nasopharyngeal or oropharyngeal swab from every participant. Over a 2-month period, participants in the prospective study had the option of providing additional blood draws and questionnaires. Before DNA extraction, blood samples from the prospective study were shipped at room temperature or frozen. The immunoSEQ Assay, a bias-controlled multiplex PCR, was used to amplify TCRbeta CDR3 regions from genomic DNA. In the original analysis: The number of nucleated cells in each sample was estimated by amplification of reference gene primers within the assay. To quantify the absolute abundance of each unique TCRbeta CDR3 rearrangement, sequence reads were collapsed and filtered. For each sample, productive Simpson clonality was calculated by taking the square root of Simpson's diversity index across productive rearrangements. This immuneACCESS table, as held by TCRdb, lists in-frame sequences with V and J called but not all clones. Of the missing ones, under half trace to an unresolved V gene in checked studies; the others have no known cause. The V and J calls and clone size were taken over from that table, and D and trimming were inferred from the DNA. Within this sample are about 270,000 clones, with approximately 89% of them counted one time only. Approximately 3% of the sample is in the top ten clones.

V is pruned by 1 base and J by 5 bases, leaving 8 bases of the junction without a gene match. Taken from the germline V gene, the CDR1 and CDR2 loops are MGHDK and SYGVNS. The CDR3 spans 16 residues, from the cysteine through the phenylalanine. This entry keeps only the CDR3 DNA: 48 bases, framed from base 1. Overall study outcomes, separate from this receptor: The amount of clinical and demographic metadata varied by source and participant and was provided uncurated.

The V gene is TRBV25-1 and the J gene is TRBJ2-3, with TRBD2 matching 8 junction bases. This TCR came from a middle-aged man who had been exposed to COVID-19. Sequencing was done on a sample of PBMCs or T cells enriched from blood (not recorded which). The bases read TGTGCCAGCAGTGAATTGGTAGCGGGACGGGTAGATACGCAGTATTTT. It is translated as CASSELVAGRVDTQYF.